Reported below is one TCR beta chain. Before being deemed recovered, Cohort 3 donors had two negative PCRs, clearance, or symptom resolution. Generated by immunoSEQ multiplex PCR, the TCRdb table keeps only in-frame clones and is missing some. This sample has about 370,000 clones, with more than 80% found just once. These data originate in a study of blood T cell repertoires in COVID-19. Study as a whole: Acute and convalescent COVID-19 specimens originated in the United States, Italy and Spain. PBMCs, B-cell-depleted T cells, or T cells provided the cDNA or gDNA that made up the material.

Per germline, CDR1 SGHTS and CDR2 YDEGEE. The germline V and J ends were trimmed by 2 bases and 5 bases, with 4 bases remaining between them. The CDR3 loop spans 11 amino acids. The sequence was collected from a man between 18 and 35 years old who had recovered from COVID-19. What was sequenced was PBMCs or T cells enriched from blood (not recorded which). The genes are TRBV5-8 and TRBJ1-1; D is uncertain. The CDR3 region is CASSFLTEAFF. The DNA for the CDR3 is TGTGCCAGCAGCTTTCTAACTGAAGCTTTCTTT.